This TCR beta chain stems from a study of CD8+ T cells in alopecia areata. Study at large: Tofacitinib ran for 6 to 18 months before 6 months off drug.

Of note for this clone: Its antigen is as yet unknown.

Study-level findings and limits: Mice gave a clearer picture of TCR sharing than patients did, possibly for HLA-related reasons.

Treatment defined: oral pan-JAK inhibitor, 5-10 mg twice daily. Investigators sorted PBMCs to obtain both CD4+ and CD8+ T cells. RNA was extracted and reverse transcribed into cDNA as the sequencing template. The method was immunoSEQ multiplex PCR; TCRdb's version includes in-frame clones alone and lacks a portion of them. The data show some 160,000 clones, with around 71% seen just once and more than 0.7% held by the top ten. This CDR3 is 12 amino acids long. V lost 5 bases and J lost 1; bases outside the gene matches: 1. Germline V lookup: CDR1 GTSNPN, CDR2 SVGIG (reference sequence). The chain combines TRBV30 with TRBJ1-1, with TRBD1 identical over 7 bases. Sequenced here: CD4+ T cells sorted from blood, sampled at week 4, from a patient treated with tofacitinib. This receptor was taken from a human donor with alopecia areata. DNA of the CDR3: TGTGCCTGGGGACAGGAGAACACTGAAGCTTTCTTT. Protein: CAWGQENTEAFF.